These 8 T cell receptor beta chains originate from one sample sequenced in a study of blood T cell repertoires in COVID-19. Sequencing used immunoSEQ multiplex PCR; TCRdb keeps in-frame clones, though not all of them. This sample yields 97,000 or so clones, of which over 85% are seen a single time; approximately 2% belongs to the top ten. The sequenced material came from peripheral blood. Receptor source: a woman between 45 and 60 years old with COVID-19, enrolled during active disease.

The chain employs TRBV4-3 and TRBJ2-6; D unclear. The V gene's germline CDR1 is LGHNA and CDR2 YSLEER. The CDR3 runs 15 residues. V lost 4 bases to trimming and J lost 1 base, with 8 bases between them. CDR3: CASSPGFSGANVLTF. As DNA, the CDR3 is TGCGCCAGCAGCCCCGGTTTTTCTGGGGCCAACGTCCTGACTTTC.

The genes are TRBV3-1 (or the pseudogene TRBV3-2) and TRBJ1-4; 7 bases map to TRBD1. The CDR3 is made up of 15 amino acids. Trimming took 2 bases from V and 4 from J; bases not matched to a gene: 4. Germline values: CDR1 LGHDT, CDR2 YNNKEL (reference sequence). CDR3 region: CASSQLGQINEKLFF. The CDR3 region has the DNA TGTGCCAGCAGCCAATTGGGACAGATTAATGAAAAACTGTTTTTT.

The chain uses TRBV6-2 or TRBV6-3 and TRBJ1-1; 7 bases are a match to TRBD1. The CDR3 totals 14 residues. J gave up 10 bases and V 2 bases, and 10 bases lay outside the gene matches. The germline CDR1 and CDR2 sequences are MNHEY and SVGEGT. CDR3 residues: CASSYDLDRLRAFF. In DNA form, the CDR3 reads TGTGCCAGCAGTTACGACCTGGACAGGCTGAGAGCTTTCTTT.

The DNA for the CDR3 is TGTGCCAGCAGCCTCCTAAAGACCTCAAGGCTTACGGGAGGGGCCTATGGCTACACCTTC. Its protein product is CASSLLKTSRLTGGAYGYTF. This chain links TRBV3-1 (or the pseudogene TRBV3-2) with TRBJ1-2; a possible D gene is TRBD1 (5 bases). Deletions cut 4 bases from V and 4 bases from J, with 31 bases between. Germline V gene data show CDR1 as LGHDT and CDR2 as YNNKEL (reference sequence). CDR3 length: 20 residues.

V and J are TRBV7-8 and TRBJ1-2, with D perhaps matching TRBD1 (5 bases). Germline values: CDR1 SGHVS, CDR2 FQNEAQ. Trimming left V 3 bases short and J 4 bases short, with 9 bases between. This CDR3 is built from 13 residues. The CDR3 protein is CASSLGGIYGYTF. CDR3 bases: TGTGCCAGCAGCTTGGGGGGGATCTATGGCTACACCTTC.

This chain uses TRBV19 with TRBJ1-6; TRBD1 matches 7 bases. The CDR3 covers 13 residues. Per the germline V gene, CDR1 is LNHDA and CDR2 is SQIVND (reference sequence). Trimming took 8 bases from V and 5 from J; bases not matched to a gene: 3. The CDR3 loop reads CASGDSDNSPLHF. The DNA for the CDR3 is TGTGCCAGTGGGGACAGTGATAATTCACCCCTCCACTTT.

The rearrangement links TRBV2 to TRBJ1-6; D is uncertain. This CDR3 region has 15 residues. Germline values: CDR1 SNHLY, CDR2 FYNNEI. The V gene lost 3 bases and the J gene lost 7 bases, with 13 bases spanning the gap. The DNA for the CDR3 is TGTGCCAGCAGTGAGGTGGCGGCGGAGAATTCACCCCTCCACTTT. Translation: CASSEVAAENSPLHF.

The chain carries TRBV2 and TRBJ2-7, with D perhaps TRBD1 (5 bases). The CDR3 spans 12 residues. Germline lookup yields CDR1 SNHLY and CDR2 FYNNEI. V was trimmed by 6 bases and J by 4 bases, leaving 10 bases between them. The CDR3 here is CASSPNRYEQYV. In nucleotides, the CDR3 is TGTGCCAGCAGCCCAAACAGGTACGAGCAGTACGTC.